Presented here are 11 T cell receptor beta chains from one specimen sequenced in a study of T cell repertoires in cytomegalovirus infection. TCRdb independently ran MiXCR on the reads; one entry per CDR3 protein. The sample shows about 150,000 distinct CDR3 sequences, about 20% of them seen only once. The sequencing input was PBMCs. Source of these receptors: a human donor in good health (CMV status not recorded). Some clones in this sample may be carry-over from other donors' samples.

The chain carries TRBV7-2 and TRBJ2-1, with TRBD2 identical over 9 bases. CDR3 length: 17 residues. Germline CDR1 and CDR2: SGHTA and FQGNSA. V was pared by 1 base and J by 7 bases, with 11 bases of the junction left unmatched. The CDR3 region has the DNA TGTGCCAGCAGCTTAGGATTGCGGGAGGGCCGGAAGAATGAGCAGTTCTTC. It encodes CASSLGLREGRKNEQFF.

This clonotype has more than one count but fewer than ten. The chain joins TRBV28 to TRBJ2-1; D gene unclear. V dropped 10 bases and J dropped 0 bases, with 13 bases sitting between them. Germline CDR1 is MDHEN and CDR2 is SYDVKM. This CDR3 region has 14 residues. The CDR3 reads CATQLERSYNEQFF. The CDR3 bases are TGTGCCACCCAGCTCGAGCGCTCCTACAATGAGCAGTTCTTC.

The gene calls are TRBV20-1 and TRBJ2-1; possible D gene TRBD2, 5 bases. Germline V CDR1 and CDR2: DFQATT, SNEGSKA (reference sequence). V was pared by 2 bases and J by 6 bases, with 14 bases between. CDR3 size: 14 residues. The chain's CDR3 is CSARSRGTANEQFF. The CDR3 coding sequence is TGCAGTGCTAGAAGTCGGGGTACGGCCAATGAGCAGTTCTTC.

This clonotype was observed a handful of times. V is TRBV28 and J is TRBJ1-2, with D possibly TRBD1 on 5 matching bases. Per the germline V gene, CDR1 is MDHEN and CDR2 is SYDVKM. This CDR3 comprises 11 residues. V lost 8 bases and J lost 8, with 12 bases in between. CDR3 nucleotides: TGTGCCAGCGGCAGGGAATGGGGCTACACCTTC. Its translation: CASGREWGYTF.

The chain is built from TRBV29-1 and TRBJ1-1; unclear D gene. Germline assignment: CDR1 SQVTM and CDR2 ANQGSEA. The CDR3 has 10 residues. Here the CDR3 reads CGVMNTEAFF. The CDR3 bases are TGCGGGGTGATGAACACTGAAGCTTTCTTT.

The chain joins TRBV7-9 to TRBJ1-1; weak D call: TRBD1 (5 bases). CDR1 and CDR2 (germline): SEHNR, FQNEAQ (reference sequence). Trimming stripped 5 bases from V and 2 bases from J, with 15 bases between. This CDR3 has 15 residues. Here the CDR3 DNA reads TGTGCCAGCAGCATCCTTGGGGGGAGAAACACTGAAGCTTTCTTT. Translated: CASSILGGRNTEAFF.

This clonotype appeared a few times. The rearrangement uses TRBV7-8 and TRBJ2-1; D is ambiguous. Deletions cut 0 bases from V and 6 bases from J, with 15 bases between. Germline CDR1 SGHVS, CDR2 FQNEAQ. CDR3 length: 16 amino acids. Written as DNA, the CDR3 is TGTGCCAGCAGCTTAGCGAGCCCTCTAAACCGCAATGAGCAGTTCTTC. This translates into CASSLASPLNRNEQFF.

This clonotype has at least ten counts. V usage is TRBV11-2 and J usage is TRBJ1-1; 8 bases are shared with TRBD1. V shed 6 bases and J 10 bases; nucleotides not matched to a gene: 10. The CDR3 totals 13 residues. Germline loops: CDR1 SGHAT, CDR2 FQNNGV. This CDR3 is CASRTSAQGAAFF. As DNA, the CDR3 is TGTGCCAGCAGGACTAGTGCTCAGGGGGCAGCTTTCTTT. The whole variable domain, filled in from reference TRBV11-2 and TRBJ1-1, reads EAGVAQSPRYKIIEKRQSVAFWCNPISGHATLYWYQQILGQGPKLLIQFQNNGVVDDSQLPKDRFSAERLKGVDSTLKIQPAKLEDSAVYLCASRTSAQGAAFFGQGTRLTVV.

This clonotype was counted ten times or more. The DNA for the CDR3 is TGTGCCAGCAGGGTAAGCGGGAGCTCCTACGAGCAGTACTTC. Translation: CASRVSGSSYEQYF. The V gene is TRBV12-3 or TRBV12-4, the J gene TRBJ2-7; the match to TRBD2 covers 8 bases. The V segment lost 6 bases and the J segment 0 bases; nucleotides outside the gene matches: 4. This CDR3 region has 14 residues.

The chain employs TRBV28 and TRBJ1-3; D possibly corresponds to TRBD1 (5 bases). This CDR3 is built from 13 residues. Per germline, CDR1 MDHEN and CDR2 SYDVKM. V shed 10 bases and J shed 0 bases, with 10 bases lying between them. The CDR3 spells CATQGSSGNTIYF. The CDR3 DNA follows: TGTGCCACTCAGGGCAGCTCTGGAAACACCATATATTTT.

This clonotype was seen a handful of times. CDR3 protein: CASSDGTSGRPDGGQFF. DNA of the CDR3: TGTGCCAGCAGTGACGGGACTAGCGGGAGACCTGATGGGGGGCAGTTCTTC. The rearrangement links TRBV6-4 to TRBJ2-1; 14 nucleotides agree with TRBD2. Germline CDR1 MRHNA, CDR2 SNTAGT. With 2 bases clipped from V and 12 bases from J, the junction kept 12 bases outside the gene matches. The CDR3 has 17 residues.